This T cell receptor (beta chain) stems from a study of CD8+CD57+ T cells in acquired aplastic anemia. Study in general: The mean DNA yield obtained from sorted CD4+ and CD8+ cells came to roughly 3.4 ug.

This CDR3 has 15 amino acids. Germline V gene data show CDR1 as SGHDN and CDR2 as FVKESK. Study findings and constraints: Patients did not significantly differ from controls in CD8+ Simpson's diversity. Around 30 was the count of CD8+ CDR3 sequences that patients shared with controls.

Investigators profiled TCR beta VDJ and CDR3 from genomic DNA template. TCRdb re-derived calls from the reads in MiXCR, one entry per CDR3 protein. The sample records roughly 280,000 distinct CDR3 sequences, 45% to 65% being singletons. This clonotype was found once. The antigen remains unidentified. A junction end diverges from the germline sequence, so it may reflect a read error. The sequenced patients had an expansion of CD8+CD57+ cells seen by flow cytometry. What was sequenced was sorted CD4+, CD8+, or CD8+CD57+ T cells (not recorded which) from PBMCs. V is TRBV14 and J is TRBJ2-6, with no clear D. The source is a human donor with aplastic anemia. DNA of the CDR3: TGTGCCAGCGGCCAAGGGTGGTCCCTGGCCAACGTCCTGACTTTC. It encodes CASGQGWSLANVLTF. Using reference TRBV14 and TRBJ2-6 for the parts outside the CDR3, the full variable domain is EAGVTQFPSHSVIEKGQTVTLRCDPISGHDNLYWYRRVMGKEIKFLLHFVKESKQDESGMPNNRFLAERTGGTYSTLKVQPAELEDSGVYFCASGQGWSLANVLTFGAGSRLTVL.